Many counts were recorded for the clone carrying this TCR beta chain. Its antigen is not known. This sample was taken from a study of T-cell memory formation after mild COVID-19. Study-wide background: There were largely donor-specific TCR clusters. Broader study findings: Clones that contracted from day 15 to 85 were balanced CD4/CD8, while later expanders leaned CD4+. A subset of responding clones appeared in pre-infection memory, suggesting cross-reactive memory joined.

The CDR3 runs to 13 residues. CDR1 is SGHRS and CDR2 is YFSETQ in the germline V gene. Deletions cut 5 bases from V and 1 base from J, with 10 bases between. Libraries for TCRalpha and TCRbeta carried sample barcodes and unique molecular identifiers via 5'RACE. From the 5' RACE reads, TCRdb called clonotypes with MiXCR, one entry per CDR3 protein. The sample carries some 290,000 distinct CDR3 sequences, 15% to 20% recorded once. Sequenced material: PBMCs or a T cell subset sorted from them (not recorded which). The sequence was collected from a man aged 18-30 years who had mild COVID-19 (a few samples of this study predate the infection). Cell type and time point are not known. The J gene is TRBJ2-7, the V gene TRBV5-1, with D hard to call. DNA of the CDR3: TGCGCCAGCAGGGCAGGAGCATCCTACGAGCAGTACTTC. As protein: CASRAGASYEQYF. The complete variable domain, with remaining parts taken from reference TRBV5-1 and TRBJ2-7, reads KAGVTQTPRYLIKTRGQQVTLSCSPISGHRSVSWYQQTPGQGLQFLFEYFSETQRNKGNFPGRFSGRQFSNSRSEMNVSTLELGDSALYLCASRAGASYEQYFGPGTRLTVT.